This paragraph reports one T cell receptor beta chain. Clones were read by immunoSEQ multiplex PCR, and TCRdb kept only the in-frame ones, dropping some. This table has more than 80,000 clones, more than 75% appearing once. This sample was taken from a study of blood T cell repertoires in COVID-19. Overall study context: The cDNA or gDNA used as material had been derived from T cells, B-cell-depleted T cells, or PBMCs.

CDR1 is MNHNS and CDR2 is SASEGT in the germline V gene. V lost 1 base and J lost 7, with 7 bases in between. The CDR3 loop spans 12 amino acids. The J gene is TRBJ1-1, the V gene TRBV6-1; the D gene is possibly TRBD1 (6 bases). What was sequenced was peripheral blood. This sequence was found in a woman of 80 years or more with active or convalescent COVID-19. The CDR3 reads CASSEVRGEAFF. The CDR3, as DNA: TGTGCCAGCAGTGAAGTCAGGGGTGAAGCTTTCTTT.